This T cell receptor beta chain derives from a study of T-cell reconstitution after alpha-beta-depleted transplantation in children. Unique molecular identifiers were incorporated during preparation of the TCRbeta library. TCRdb re-analysed the PCR reads in MiXCR, keeping a single row per CDR3 protein. The sample records 360,000 or so distinct CDR3 sequences, about 20% being singletons. Trimming took off 5 bases at V and 4 bases at J, with 13 bases between the two ends. The CDR3 loop spans 14 amino acids. The germline V gene has CDR1 SGHAT and CDR2 FQNNGV. The receptor's source is a human donor who donated a stem cell graft to a child with acute myeloid leukemia. The sample here was PBMCs from the stem cell graft donor, taken from the stem cell graft. The V gene is TRBV11-2, the J gene TRBJ2-3, with TRBD2 as a possible D gene (5 bases). CDR3 sequence: CASSPSLLSDTQYF. CDR3 nucleotide sequence: TGTGCCAGCAGCCCTAGCCTCCTGTCAGATACGCAGTATTTT.